This T cell receptor (beta chain) derives from a study of blood T cell dynamics during melanoma immunotherapy. The sample's time point: week 3, after first cycle of checkpoint inhibitor. Each bulk PBMC sample had approximately 0.35 ug DNA loaded. Sequencing used immunoSEQ multiplex PCR; TCRdb keeps in-frame clones, though not all of them. The data show 5,500 to 7,500 clones, 80% to 90% seen once. The source material was blood, sampled from a patient treated with checkpoint blockade. This receptor was taken from a human donor with melanoma. Some clones in this sample may be carry-over from other donors' samples.

As DNA, the CDR3 is TGTGCCTATAGAGGGAACACTGAAGCTTTCTTT. Its translation is CAYRGNTEAFF. The gene calls are TRBV30 and TRBJ1-1; D unclear. Per germline, CDR1 GTSNPN and CDR2 SVGIG (reference sequence). This CDR3 contains 11 residues. Trimming took off 7 bases at V and 1 base at J, with 7 bases between the two ends. Full variable domain (rest looked up from reference TRBV30 and TRBJ1-1): SQTIHQWPATLVQPVGSPLSLECTVEGTSNPNLYWYRQAAGRGLQLLFYSVGIGQISSEVPQNLSASRPQDRQFILSSKKLLLSDSGFYLCAYRGNTEAFFGQGTRLTVV.